This entry features one TCR beta chain sequence. Its specificity is not known. This sample stems from a study of regulatory T cells in long-lasting Graves disease. Study-level results: Among persistent patients, a larger number of public clonotypes were shared (2,741) than among newly diagnosed patients (roughly 1,000).

V lost 1 base and J lost 4; bases outside the gene matches: 6. The germline V gene has CDR1 DFQATT and CDR2 SNEGSKA (reference sequence). The CDR3 has 15 residues. CDR3-region Arm-PCR and iRepertoire HTBI primers produced the TCR beta libraries. TCRdb ran MiXCR on the multiplex PCR reads and lists one entry per CDR3 protein. In the table there are 400,000 to 500,000 distinct CDR3 sequences, roughly a fifth of which are singletons. The sample's time point: persistent/refractory GD, antithyroid drugs over 5 years with positive TRAb. Construction of the TCR library relied on RNA isolated from PBMCs. It was American Thyroid Association guidelines that determined Graves' disease diagnosis.

The TCR originated in a female donor with Graves disease. The chain is built from TRBV20-1 and TRBJ2-5, with 10 bases fitting TRBD1. This specimen was peripheral blood mononuclear cells (PBMCs), taken when the disease was refractory, from a patient treated with antithyroid drugs. CDR3 DNA: TGCAGTGCTAGAGGGACAGGGGGAGAGGCAGAGACCCAGTACTTC. Protein product: CSARGTGGEAETQYF.